This T cell receptor beta chain was recovered during a study of cytomegalovirus exposure and HLA in healthy donors. General study results and limits: The CMV antigen specificity of a few CMV-associated chains was confirmed through in vitro analysis.

The primer mix had 60 Vbeta and 13 Jbeta primers. Clones were read by immunoSEQ multiplex PCR, and TCRdb kept only the in-frame ones, dropping some. The sample yields more than 150,000 clones, about 80% seen once. The CDR3 is 15 amino acids. CDR1 and CDR2 from the germline V gene are SNHLY and FYNNEI. V lost 6 bases to trimming and J lost 2 bases, with 14 bases between them. A note on this clone: The antigen remains unidentified.

This chain connects TRBV2 to TRBJ1-5; D gene ambiguous. The sample was PBMCs. This clonotype was sampled from a woman in her thirties in good health and CMV-seronegative. CDR3 amino acids: CASRMGRNGNQPQHF. The CDR3 DNA reads TGTGCCAGCAGGATGGGGAGGAACGGCAATCAGCCCCAGCATTTT.